Sequencing of this T cell receptor beta chain was carried out in a study of T cells in Graves' hyperthyroidism and ophthalmopathy (dated by TCRdb to between 2018 and 2021). General notes on the study: Peripheral blood was sampled at the time of initial diagnosis, prior to any treatment. TCR V-J signatures able to tell the groups apart were searched for in a discovery cohort of 100 patients, of whom over 40 had Graves' ophthalmopathy and roughly 57 had stable Graves' hyperthyroidism. Whether ophthalmopathy could be predicted prospectively was tested in an independent validation cohort made up of about 20 hyperthyroidism patients plus 17 patients who later progressed to ophthalmopathy. The roughly 99 discovery patients were divided at random into training and test sets in a 7:3 ratio. In roughly six Graves' hyperthyroidism patients, the study also compared T-cell repertoires from thyroid tissue with T-cell repertoires from blood. After sampling, hyperthyroidism patients received methimazole starting at 30 mg daily, and ophthalmopathy patients received high-dose intravenous methylprednisolone. The paper describes TCR Vbeta CDR3 sequencing of around 130 peripheral blood samples, made up of 43 ophthalmopathy patients, some 80 hyperthyroidism patients and 17 progressor patients.

This clonotype was found many times. Its target antigen remains unknown. Qualities for individual bases were not recorded, and no much larger clone is one base off. The TCR beta CDR3 regions were amplified from the RNA transcripts. A first-round RT-PCR of the TCR CDR3 used the HTBI primer set with the Qiagen OneStep RT-PCR kit. Libraries were constructed in a second round of multiplex PCR, after which size selection and purification were performed. The libraries were sequenced on an Illumina HiSeq2000 using paired-end 100 bp reads. On the study's bioinformatics: Raw data were processed with SOAPnuke, discarding reads with adapters, uncalled bases, mean Phred below 15, or no exact constant-primer or identifier match. COPE v1.2.5 was used to merge high-quality paired reads, and clonotypes were defined as unique nucleotide sequences. MiTCR v1.1 was used to align clonotypes to the IMGT TRBV, TRBD and TRBJ reference segments. Analysis was restricted to V-J combinations with a frequency above 0.0001, which covered roughly 99% of repertoires. The TCS score was defined as F50 (clonal expansion) divided by E x V (chaos), with BLOSUM62-based TCRdist calculated between CDR3 peptides within each V-J. Welch's t-statistics and random forest reduced roughly 530 V-J features to roughly 13, which were used in a naive Bayes classifier (R e1071). Through fastp at Q25 and MiXCR, TCRdb rebuilt clones from the public reads, retaining in-frame beta chains. One record per CDR3 amino acid sequence lists the most common genes and DNA. For this entry, the V and J calls and clone size follow TCRdb and not the study's own pipeline. Counted in this sample were around 450,000 distinct CDR3 sequences; roughly 14% of them appeared once. The ten biggest clones cover approximately 7.5% of the sample.

What the research found in general, with its limitations: During validation, the model predicted progression to ophthalmopathy a median of about 5.9 months ahead of onset, with more than 55% sensitivity and less than 85% specificity. A model built on a 13 V-J signature distinguished ophthalmopathy from stable hyperthyroidism, reaching 85% to 90% sensitivity and around 81% specificity in cross-validation and 80%/75% in testing. Sample size was not statistically predetermined, and investigators were not blinded to group allocation. Most expanded thyroid clonotypes (frequency above 0.001) were also found in blood, which suggests that blood repertoires may mirror thyroid immune responses.

The CDR3 has 12 amino acids, counting the end cysteine and phenylalanine. The only DNA kept is the CDR3, 36 bases in frame from the first base. V drops 3 bases and J drops 2 bases, leaving 5 bases in between. The germline V gene gives CDR1 as KGHSH and CDR2 as LQKENI. A patient counted as having stable Graves' hyperthyroidism if no progression to ophthalmopathy occurred over 18 months of follow-up. Hyperthyroidism patients were aged 18 to 65 years and newly diagnosed, with disease duration of less than 2 months. Patients with uncontrolled infections, other autoimmune diseases, pregnancy or lactation were excluded. Clinical symptoms, serum thyroxine and TRAb, thyroid ultrasound, and orbital computed tomography formed the basis for the diagnoses. PBMCs were separated from approximately 9.9 ml of fresh peripheral blood using Ficoll-Paque density gradient centrifugation. Trizol reagent was used to extract total RNA, and RNA quality was then checked on an Agilent 2100 Bioanalyzer.

The sample consisted of blood. In this chain, TRBV18 is recombined with TRBJ2-7, with the D segment identity uncertain. The origin of this receptor is a woman under 30 with Graves' hyperthyroidism. The encoded CDR3 is CASSPVTYEQYF. The DNA reads TGTGCCAGCTCACCCGTCACCTACGAGCAGTACTTC.